The 6 T cell receptor beta chains given below trace back to one sample, sequenced in a study of cytomegalovirus exposure and HLA in healthy donors. Primers: 60 Vbeta forward and 13 Jbeta reverse. Some clones are missing from TCRdb's copy, which holds only in-frame ones; the method was immunoSEQ multiplex PCR. The sample has 150,000 to 250,000 clones; about 80% are singletons. The sample consisted of PBMCs. The receptors were sampled from a man aged 30 to 39 in good health and CMV-seronegative.

This clone was counted a few times. The CDR3, as DNA: TGCAGCGTTGAATCAGGGTCAGAGACCCAGTACTTC. Protein: CSVESGSETQYF. The rearrangement uses TRBV29-1 and TRBJ2-5; D may be TRBD1 (5 bases). Trimming left V 2 bases short and J 4 bases short, with 8 bases between. The CDR3 has 12 amino acids. In germline, CDR1 is SQVTM, CDR2 ANQGSEA.

Turning to this clone: The junction and the germline gene differ at one end; a read error may be behind it. The chain links TRBV28 to TRBJ1-1; 9 bases match TRBD1. Germline V gives CDR1 MDHEN, CDR2 SYDVKM. The CDR3 runs to 13 residues. The CDR3 sequence is CASRHRGLTKAFF. The CDR3 DNA reads TGTGCCAGCAGACACAGGGGGCTCACTAAAGCTTTCTTT.

In this sample, this clone turned up a few times. V is TRBV2 and J is TRBJ2-7, with TRBD1 matching 10 bases. Germline V gives CDR1 SNHLY, CDR2 FYNNEI. V was pared by 1 base and J by 6 bases, with 6 bases of the junction left unmatched. This CDR3 has 15 residues. CDR3 nucleotides: TGTGCCAGCAGTGAAGGGTTGACAGGGGGCTTCGAGCAGTACTTC. It yields the protein CASSEGLTGGFEQYF.

This rearrangement joins TRBV5-1 to TRBJ2-1; 11 bases agree with TRBD2. Trimming took 4 bases from V and 0 from J; bases not matched to a gene: 3. Germline CDR1 SGHRS, CDR2 YFSETQ. This CDR3 is built from 16 residues. The CDR3 sequence: CASSTTSGSSYNEQFF. CDR3 DNA sequence: TGCGCCAGCAGCACTACTAGCGGGAGCTCCTACAATGAGCAGTTCTTC.

The chain couples TRBV7-8 to TRBJ2-6; the match to TRBD1 covers 9 bases. Per germline, CDR1 SGHVS and CDR2 FQNEAQ. The CDR3 sequence is 18 residues long. V lost 5 bases and J lost 1; bases outside the gene matches: 9. The CDR3 protein is CASSPQTGGVSGANVLTF. For the CDR3, the DNA is TGTGCCAGCAGCCCCCAGACAGGGGGTGTATCTGGGGCCAACGTCCTGACTTTC.

The chain recombines TRBV29-1 with TRBJ2-2; no firm D call. V lost 0 bases to trimming and J lost 1 base, with 6 bases between them. CDR1 and CDR2 from the germline V gene are SQVTM and ANQGSEA. This CDR3 has 14 residues. The CDR3 bases are TGCAGCGTTGAAGATCTAGAGAACACCGGGGAGCTGTTTTTT. Translation gives CSVEDLENTGELFF.